One sample yielded the 16 T cell receptor beta chains listed below, sequenced in a study of response to subunit inactivated influenza vaccine. TCRdb ran MiXCR on the RT-PCR reads and lists one entry per CDR3 protein. The sample has hundreds of thousands of distinct CDR3 sequences, 11% to 15% seen once; the top ten hold around 7.6%. The material sequenced was PBMCs from blood, taken less than 15 days before vaccination. The origin of the receptors is a man aged 45 to 65 who received an inactivated influenza vaccine.

This clonotype was observed a few times. V is TRBV3-1 and J is TRBJ1-3, with TRBD1 matching over 8 bases. Germline CDR1 and CDR2: LGHDT and YNNKEL (reference sequence). The length of the CDR3 is 14 residues. Germline trimming cut 6 bases from V and 1 base from J; bases unmatched to any gene: 2. The CDR3 protein is CASRHRGSGNTIYF. The CDR3 DNA reads TGTGCCAGCAGGCACAGGGGGTCTGGAAACACCATATATTTT.

This clonotype has at least ten counts. The chain carries TRBV12-3 or TRBV12-4 and TRBJ1-2; D uncertain. V gave up 5 bases and J gave up 6 bases, with 7 bases separating them. The CDR3 runs to 11 residues. CDR3 bases: TGTGCCAGCAGTCTCGGACATGGCTACACCTTC. Translated: CASSLGHGYTF.

This clonotype has a count of ten or more. The chain uses TRBV6-6 and TRBJ2-5, with D unclear. Looked up from germline, CDR1 is MNHNY and CDR2 is SVGAGI (reference sequence). V lost 6 bases, J lost 1 base, and 3 bases lay in between. CDR3 length equals 11 residues. The CDR3 DNA follows: TGTGCCAGCAGACGCCAAGAGACCCAGTACTTC. Its protein is CASRRQETQYF.

This clonotype was seen only a few times. The rearrangement links TRBV5-1 to TRBJ2-3; 12 nucleotides line up with TRBD2. This CDR3 has 16 amino acids. The ends lost 4 bases at V and 2 bases at J; junction bases unmatched: 5. Germline assignment: CDR1 SGHRS and CDR2 YFSETQ. This chain's CDR3 is CASSVRTSGATDTQYF. CDR3 bases: TGCGCCAGCAGCGTACGGACTAGCGGGGCCACAGATACGCAGTATTTT. The whole variable domain, remainder taken from reference TRBV5-1 and TRBJ2-3, is KAGVTQTPRYLIKTRGQQVTLSCSPISGHRSVSWYQQTPGQGLQFLFEYFSETQRNKGNFPGRFSGRQFSNSRSEMNVSTLELGDSALYLCASSVRTSGATDTQYFGPGTRLTVL.

The CDR3 DNA is TGTGCCAGCAGGTCGACAGGGGGCGCAGCCTATGGCTACACCTTC. Protein sequence: CASRSTGGAAYGYTF. The chain links TRBV6-1 to TRBJ1-2, with 10 nucleotides matching TRBD1. The germline V gene has CDR1 MNHNS and CDR2 SASEGT. The V gene end was trimmed by 6 bases and the J gene end by 4 bases; junction bases not matched to a gene: 8. CDR3 length equals 15 residues.

This rearrangement joins TRBV27 to TRBJ2-1; no definite D call. Germline V CDR1 and CDR2: MNHEY, SMNVEV (reference sequence). This CDR3 region has 15 residues. V lost 3 bases to trimming and J lost 6 bases, with 15 bases between them. The CDR3 loop reads CASSFEPAQANEQFF. The CDR3 region has the DNA TGTGCCAGCAGTTTTGAGCCGGCCCAGGCCAATGAGCAGTTCTTC.

This clonotype showed up just a few times. V gene TRBV12-3 or TRBV12-4 combines with J gene TRBJ1-6, with 7 bases matching TRBD1. The CDR3 covers 15 residues. V lost 1 base, J lost 6 bases, and 3 bases stayed unmatched. Written as DNA, the CDR3 is TGTGCCAGCAGTTTAGGAGGGGGCGGTAATTCACCCCTCCACTTT. Amino acids: CASSLGGGGNSPLHF.

This chain uses TRBV12-3 or TRBV12-4 with TRBJ2-5, with 9 bases that match TRBD1. This CDR3 has 15 residues. J was trimmed by 3 bases and V by 6 bases; bases with no gene match: 8. CDR3 amino acids: CASSPRQGGKETQYF. The CDR3 DNA reads as TGTGCCAGCAGCCCCCGACAGGGGGGTAAAGAGACCCAGTACTTC.

The sample holds a few counts of this clonotype. The rearrangement uses TRBV15 and TRBJ1-2; D may be TRBD1 (5 bases). The CDR3 spans 15 residues. Germline-derived CDR1 and CDR2 are LNHNV and YYDKDF (reference sequence). With 0 bases removed from V and 3 bases from J, the gap between germline ends came to 11 bases. CDR3 nucleotide sequence: TGTGCCACCAGCAGAGATTTAAGGGGAGACTATGGCTACACCTTC. It encodes CATSRDLRGDYGYTF.

This clonotype was picked up one time. The chain uses TRBV24-1 and TRBJ2-1, with 12 bases that match TRBD2. The V and J ends lost 1 base and 9 bases, in that order; junction bases with no gene match: 6. This CDR3 has 16 amino acids. Germline V gene lookup returns CDR1 KGHDR and CDR2 SFDVKD. CDR3 protein: CATSDFDLAGGSEQFF. The CDR3 coding sequence is TGTGCCACCAGTGATTTTGATCTAGCGGGGGGGAGTGAGCAGTTCTTC.

There are many counts of this clonotype. The CDR3 sequence is CASSQLLAVGRAGEQFF. The CDR3 bases are TGTGCCAGCAGTCAATTACTAGCGGTTGGGAGGGCCGGTGAGCAGTTCTTC. The rearrangement joins TRBV12-3 or TRBV12-4 to TRBJ2-1; 8 nucleotides agree with TRBD2. The CDR3 is 17 amino acids. The J segment lost 9 bases and the V segment lost 5 bases, leaving 18 bases of the junction unmatched.

This clonotype was seen just once. This chain connects TRBV20-1 to TRBJ1-2; tentative D call: TRBD1 (6 bases). This CDR3 has 15 residues. Trimming removed 6 bases at V and 4 bases at J, with 21 bases between. The germline gives CDR1 DFQATT, CDR2 SNEGSKA (reference sequence). For the CDR3, the DNA is TGCAGTGCAACACAATTGGAGAAGGGGGTCTATGGCTACACCTTC. It encodes CSATQLEKGVYGYTF.

Worth noting for this clonotype: The germline gene is not matched at one end of the junction; a read error may be the cause. In DNA, the CDR3 is TGTGCCAGCGGTTACCTCGGGCAGCTCAATGAGCAGTTCTTC. As protein: CASGYLGQLNEQFF. V and J are TRBV6-2 or TRBV6-3 and TRBJ2-1; no clear D. The germline CDR1 and CDR2 sequences are MNHEY and SVGEGT. The CDR3 spans 14 residues.

There are a few counts of this clonotype. V usage is TRBV2 and J usage is TRBJ2-3, with 8 bases that match TRBD2. In germline, CDR1 is SNHLY, CDR2 FYNNEI. CDR3 length: 14 residues. After removal of 7 bases from V and 6 bases from J, the junction contained 9 bases not matched to a gene. This CDR3 reads CASKPSGGADTQYF. As DNA, the CDR3 is TGTGCCAGCAAGCCGAGCGGGGGAGCCGATACGCAGTATTTT.

This clonotype was recorded a few times. This sequence joins TRBV6-1 and TRBJ1-1; no clear D gene. This CDR3 comprises 13 residues. The V end lost 6 bases, the J end lost 5 bases, and 13 bases lay between the germline ends. Germline-derived CDR1 and CDR2 are MNHNS and SASEGT. CDR3 in DNA: TGTGCCAGCAGCTCCGACCCGGGGACTGAAGCTTTCTTT. This sequence encodes CASSSDPGTEAFF.

The V call is TRBV7-8, the J call TRBJ2-7, with D hard to call. CDR1 and CDR2 from the germline V gene are SGHVS and FQNEAQ. The CDR3 spans 14 residues. Trimming shortened V by 4 bases and J by 0 bases, and 10 bases separated the two germline ends. CDR3 in DNA: TGTGCCAGCAGCTCTCTTGTCAACTCCTACGAGCAGTACTTC. Encoded protein: CASSSLVNSYEQYF.